The rows below give T cell receptor beta chains drawn from one sample of a study of CXCR3-negative and CXCR3-positive naive CD8 T cells. TCRdb reworked the 5' RACE reads into one entry per CDR3 protein, no DNA. The repertoire table contains some 140,000 distinct CDR3 sequences. The sequencing sample was made of naive CXCR3+ CD8+ T cells from blood. The receptors were sampled from a human donor in good health. Some clones in this sample may be carry-over from other donors' samples. Both conserved end residues are part of each CDR3. For some rows the clone size is stated as once, few or many, or as a class when expanded; others skip it.

V gene	J gene	clone size	CDR3 protein
TRBV28	TRBJ2-1	.	CASSLARLVSYNEQFF
TRBV12-3/TRBV12-4	TRBJ1-6	.	CASSILPNSPLHF
TRBV20-1	TRBJ2-7	.	CSARDPGQFDEQYF
TRBV25-1	TRBJ1-6	.	CASSEYLSYYSPLHF
TRBV29-1	TRBJ2-7	.	CSAVDPSNEQYF
TRBV29-1	TRBJ2-1	.	CSVNGAGLTYNEQFF
TRBV27	TRBJ2-3	.	CASRTSGSWTDTQYF
TRBV19	TRBJ2-3	.	CASSIAASTDTQYF
TRBV23-1	TRBJ2-7	.	CASSPSQVGETGEQYF
TRBV5-4	TRBJ2-7	.	CASSLVGGGVYEQYF
TRBV29-1	TRBJ2-1	.	CSVEGGGDEQFF
TRBV14	TRBJ2-7	.	CASSQDSPRTGYSYEQYF
TRBV7-8	TRBJ2-3	.	CASSLDFLLLSTDTQYF
TRBV4-1	TRBJ2-1	.	CASSLLAGVYNEQFF
TRBV19	TRBJ2-7	.	CASSMVGRAGYEQYF
TRBV12-3/TRBV12-4	TRBJ2-1	.	CASSLRLEGYNEQFF
TRBV5-1	TRBJ2-7	.	CASRRDSAYEQYF
TRBV6-6	TRBJ2-7	.	CASSGILSYEQYF
TRBV3-2	TRBJ1-2	.	CASSQYSISDFDYTF
TRBV20-1	TRBJ2-2	.	CSAREAGADTGELFF
TRBV7-9	TRBJ2-7	.	CASSPYGAPYEQYF
TRBV7-9	TRBJ1-1	.	CASSPWRRSPNTEAFF
TRBV29-1	TRBJ1-3	.	CSVGGADSGNTIYF
TRBV25-1	TRBJ1-1	.	CASSELRGAQNTEAFF
TRBV19	TRBJ1-5	.	CASSTRPANQPQHF
TRBV9	TRBJ2-2	.	CASSVGGGTGELFF
TRBV29-1	TRBJ2-7	.	CSVELAGRNLYEQYF
TRBV12-3/TRBV12-4	TRBJ2-7	.	CASSLGVGNEQYF
TRBV18	TRBJ2-7	.	CASSPQAGGISYEQYF
TRBV7-9	TRBJ2-5	.	CASSPRTEQETQYF
TRBV15	TRBJ2-5	.	CATSRDWQQETQYF
TRBV4-1	TRBJ2-5	.	CASSQDPQDSTQYF
TRBV7-6	TRBJ1-1	.	CASSLAQGGNTEAFF
TRBV30	TRBJ2-5	.	CAWSVGQGQETQYF
TRBV5-1	TRBJ2-3	.	CASSLVVSTDTQYF
TRBV7-3	TRBJ1-1	.	CASSYTANTEAFF
TRBV5-1	TRBJ2-1	.	CASSLDSYNEQFF
TRBV5-1	TRBJ1-1	.	CASSRWTGNEAFF
TRBV7-9	TRBJ2-7	medium-sized	CASSPTGSYEQYF
TRBV9	TRBJ2-1	.	CASSSGSSGGYSNEQFF
TRBV7-9	TRBJ1-1	.	CASRTGGTEAFF
TRBV29-1	TRBJ2-1	.	CSVDWTSGSYNEQFF